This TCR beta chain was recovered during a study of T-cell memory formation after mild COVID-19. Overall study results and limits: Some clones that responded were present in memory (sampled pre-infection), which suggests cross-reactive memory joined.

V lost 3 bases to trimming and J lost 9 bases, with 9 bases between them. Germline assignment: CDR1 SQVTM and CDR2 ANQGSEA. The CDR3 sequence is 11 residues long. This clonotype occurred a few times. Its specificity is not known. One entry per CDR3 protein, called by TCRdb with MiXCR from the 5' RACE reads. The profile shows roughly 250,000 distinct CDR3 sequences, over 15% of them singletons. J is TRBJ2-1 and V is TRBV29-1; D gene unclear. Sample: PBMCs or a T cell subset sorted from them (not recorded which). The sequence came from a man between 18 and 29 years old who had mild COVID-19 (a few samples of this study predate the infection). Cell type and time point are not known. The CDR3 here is CSVDSVGEQFF. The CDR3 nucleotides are TGCAGCGTTGATAGTGTCGGTGAGCAGTTCTTC.